The 32 T cell receptor beta chains given below trace back to one sample, sequenced in a study of control samples from healthy donors and cancer patients. Libraries were prepared by immunoSEQ multiplex PCR; TCRdb keeps only in-frame clonotypes and omits some of them. The sample lists about 65,000 clones; less than 95% were seen once. The sequenced sample consisted of PBMCs. All receptors derive from a woman in her forties or fifties with colorectal cancer.

CDR3 nucleotide sequence: TGTGCCAGCACCTCTCAGGGGGGGGCGCCGACTTTCTTT. Translation: CASTSQGGAPTFF. The chain carries TRBV14 and TRBJ1-1; 7 nucleotides align to TRBD1. This CDR3 has 13 residues. V gave up 7 bases and J gave up 12 bases; unmatched junction bases: 14. The V gene's germline CDR1 is SGHDN and CDR2 FVKESK.

This chain joins TRBV18 and TRBJ2-1; the match to TRBD2 covers 7 bases. V dropped 5 bases and J dropped 12; count of bases not matched to a gene: 7. The length of the CDR3 is 12 residues. Per germline, CDR1 KGHSH and CDR2 LQKENI. CDR3 DNA: TGTGCCAGCTCATCTGATAGGGAGGGGCAGTTCTTC. Its protein is CASSSDREGQFF. Full variable domain (missing parts from reference TRBV18 and TRBJ2-1): NAGVMQNPRHLVRRRGQEARLRCSPMKGHSHVYWYRQLPEEGLKFMVYLQKENIIDESGMPKERFSAEFPKEGPSILRIQQVVRGDSAAYFCASSSDREGQFFGPGTRLTVL.

The rearrangement uses TRBV29-1 and TRBJ2-3; no clear D gene. Deletions cut 3 bases from V and 0 bases from J, with 10 bases between. This CDR3 is built from 14 residues. Germline CDR1 and CDR2: SQVTM and ANQGSEA. The CDR3 region is CSVDGSLSTDTQYF. The CDR3 region has the DNA TGCAGCGTTGACGGCAGCCTCAGCACAGATACGCAGTATTTT.

The chain has TRBV15 and TRBJ2-7; D call uncertain. V shed 0 bases and J shed 5 bases, with 8 bases lying between them. CDR3 length: 13 amino acids. Germline CDR1 reads LNHNV; CDR2 reads YYDKDF (reference sequence). CDR3 region: CATSRDTINEQYF. The CDR3 DNA reads as TGTGCCACCAGCAGAGATACGATCAACGAGCAGTACTTC.

The V gene is TRBV3-1 (or the pseudogene TRBV3-2), the J gene TRBJ2-5, with D unclear. Germline V lookup: CDR1 LGHDT, CDR2 YNNKEL (reference sequence). Between the trimmed V and J ends, which lost 4 bases and 3 bases, there was a span of 3 bases. The CDR3 has 11 amino acids. The CDR3 coding sequence is TGTGCCAGCAGCCTAAAAGAGACCCAGTACTTC. Protein: CASSLKETQYF.

The chain is built from TRBV28 and TRBJ2-1; TRBD2 agrees at 13 bases. The CDR3 runs to 17 residues. V trimming: 5 bases; J trimming: 2 bases; junction bases outside the gene matches: 6. Germline CDR1 and CDR2: MDHEN and SYDVKM. For the CDR3, the DNA is TGTGCCAGCAGTCCGGGGACTAGCGGGAACACCTACAATGAGCAGTTCTTC. Its translation: CASSPGTSGNTYNEQFF.

The chain is built from TRBV18 and TRBJ2-2; 7 nucleotides agree with TRBD1. V was clipped by 4 bases and J by 0 bases; unmatched bases: 5. The CDR3 contains 16 residues. CDR1 is KGHSH, CDR2 LQKENI, per germline. The CDR3 is CASSQDRDANTGELFF. As DNA, the CDR3 is TGTGCCAGCTCACAAGACAGGGACGCGAACACCGGGGAGCTGTTTTTT.

V and J are TRBV19 and TRBJ1-1, with 10 bases identical to TRBD1. J gave up 6 bases and V 6 bases, and 13 bases lay outside the gene matches. The CDR3 covers 16 residues. The germline CDR1 and CDR2 sequences are LNHDA and SQIVND (reference sequence). The CDR3 coding sequence is TGTGCCAGTAGAAACCGGGACAGGGGTTTAGCGGCTGAAGCTTTCTTT. It translates to CASRNRDRGLAAEAFF.

J is TRBJ1-5 and V is TRBV29-1; perhaps TRBD1 as D (6 bases). Trimming took off 6 bases at V and 4 bases at J, with 13 bases between the two ends. The CDR3 is 13 amino acids. From germline, CDR1 is SQVTM and CDR2 ANQGSEA. This CDR3 is CSVARGPNQPQHF. As DNA, the CDR3 is TGCAGCGTGGCCAGGGGCCCAAATCAGCCCCAGCATTTT.

This chain links TRBV28 with TRBJ1-1; perhaps TRBD1 as D (5 bases). V shed 7 bases and J shed 0 bases, with 9 bases lying between them. The CDR3 totals 13 residues. Germline V gives CDR1 MDHEN, CDR2 SYDVKM. DNA of the CDR3: TGTGCCAGCATTTCAGGGTTGAACACTGAAGCTTTCTTT. This translates into CASISGLNTEAFF.

The CDR3 sequence is CASSVGGPEQFF. As DNA, the CDR3 is TGTGCCAGCAGCGTAGGGGGTCCGGAGCAGTTCTTC. The gene calls are TRBV9 and TRBJ2-1, with D unclear. The germline V gene has CDR1 SGDLS and CDR2 YYNGEE. The CDR3 extends over 12 amino acids. Trimming took 0 bases from V and 10 from J, leaving 8 bases between them.

The genes are TRBV11-2 and TRBJ1-3, with D possibly being TRBD1 (5 bases). Germline V gives CDR1 SGHAT, CDR2 FQNNGV. The CDR3 has 16 amino acids. V lost 4 bases, J lost 2 bases, and 15 bases lay in between. CDR3 amino acids: CASSSHASGPGNTIYF. The DNA for the CDR3 is TGTGCCAGCAGCTCTCATGCGTCAGGGCCTGGAAACACCATATATTTT.

CDR3 in DNA: TGTGCCAGCAGCTTACTGACAGAACCGCGCACTGAAGCTTTCTTT. It specifies CASSLLTEPRTEAFF. This chain uses TRBV5-4 with TRBJ1-1; TRBD1 might be the D (5 bases). The CDR3 loop spans 15 amino acids. Per the germline V gene, CDR1 is SGHNT and CDR2 is YYREEE (reference sequence). V dropped 2 bases and J dropped 4 bases, with 15 bases sitting between them.

The chain's CDR3 is CASSPGQGAFF. CDR3 bases: TGTGCCAGCAGTCCGGGTCAGGGAGCTTTCTTT. The gene calls are TRBV28 and TRBJ1-1; perhaps TRBD1 as D (5 bases). V lost 5 bases and J 10 bases, leaving 11 bases between the germline ends. The CDR3 is made up of 11 amino acids. Germline-derived CDR1 and CDR2 are MDHEN and SYDVKM.

V and J are TRBV27 and TRBJ2-4; 12 nucleotides line up with TRBD2. The CDR3 sequence is 14 residues long. From germline, CDR1 is MNHEY and CDR2 SMNVEV (reference sequence). After removal of 4 bases from V and 10 bases from J, the junction contained 5 bases not matched to a gene. The CDR3 reads CASSSTSGSTIQYF. The CDR3, as DNA: TGTGCCAGCAGTTCGACTAGCGGGAGTACTATTCAGTACTTC.

CDR3 DNA sequence: TGTGCCAGCAGCCCCCAGGGAGCGGGGGGGTACAATGAGCAGTTCTTC. Amino acid sequence: CASSPQGAGGYNEQFF. V and J are TRBV7-3 and TRBJ2-1, with TRBD2 matching over 10 bases. CDR3 length: 16 residues. The V segment lost 5 bases and the J segment 4 bases; nucleotides outside the gene matches: 8. Germline V lookup: CDR1 SGHTA, CDR2 FQGTGA.

J is TRBJ2-1 and V is TRBV30, with a weak D call TRBD1 (5 bases). This CDR3 region has 12 residues. In germline, CDR1 is GTSNPN, CDR2 SVGIG (reference sequence). The V end was cut by 1 base, the J end by 7 bases, with 8 bases between. CDR3 region: CAWSEQANEQFF. As DNA, the CDR3 is TGTGCCTGGAGTGAACAGGCAAATGAGCAGTTCTTC. Drawing the rest from reference TRBV30 and TRBJ2-1, the complete variable domain is SQTIHQWPATLVQPVGSPLSLECTVEGTSNPNLYWYRQAAGRGLQLLFYSVGIGQISSEVPQNLSASRPQDRQFILSSKKLLLSDSGFYLCAWSEQANEQFFGPGTRLTVL.

The chain is built from TRBV2 and TRBJ2-7, with D uncertain. This CDR3 spans 14 amino acids. The V end lost 0 bases, the J end lost 0 bases, and 6 bases lay between the germline ends. Germline V lookup: CDR1 SNHLY, CDR2 FYNNEI. The CDR3 nucleotides read TGTGCCAGCAGTGAAGCGAGGACCTCCTACGAGCAGTACTTC. This encodes CASSEARTSYEQYF.

CDR3 amino acids: CASSLAGTSGNTGELFF. The CDR3 DNA reads TGTGCCAGCAGCTTAGCCGGGACTAGCGGGAACACCGGGGAGCTGTTTTTT. The rearrangement joins TRBV7-8 to TRBJ2-2; 11 nucleotides match TRBD2. Germline V gene data show CDR1 as SGHVS and CDR2 as FQNEAQ. Trimming removed 0 bases from V and 1 base from J; junction bases left unmatched: 1. The CDR3 extends over 17 amino acids.

The table lists this clone with a count of one. The CDR3 DNA is TGTGCCAGCAGCGAAGGGTTTGGTGGACAGCCGACCGAGCAGTACTTC. It translates to CASSEGFGGQPTEQYF. The chain employs TRBV7-6 and TRBJ2-7, with D perhaps matching TRBD1 (6 bases). This CDR3 spans 16 amino acids. The germline V gene has CDR1 SGHVS and CDR2 FNYEAQ. The V and J ends lost 5 bases and 6 bases respectively, with 23 bases between them.

The chain joins TRBV18 to TRBJ1-6; the D gene is possibly TRBD1 (6 bases). The CDR3 is made up of 14 amino acids. Germline CDR1 is KGHSH and CDR2 is LQKENI. Trimming left V 3 bases short and J 10 bases short, with 13 bases between. CDR3 region: CASSPSGGQSPLHF. The CDR3 DNA is TGTGCCAGCTCACCGAGCGGGGGGCAATCACCCCTCCACTTT. Full variable domain (rest looked up from reference TRBV18 and TRBJ1-6): NAGVMQNPRHLVRRRGQEARLRCSPMKGHSHVYWYRQLPEEGLKFMVYLQKENIIDESGMPKERFSAEFPKEGPSILRIQQVVRGDSAAYFCASSPSGGQSPLHFGNGTRLTVT.

The chain couples TRBV4-2 to TRBJ2-4; 10 bases line up with TRBD2. The V gene's germline CDR1 is LGHNA and CDR2 YNFKEQ. The CDR3 consists of 14 residues. The junction had 7 bases not matched to a gene; V was cut back by 4 bases and J by 10 bases. The CDR3 DNA follows: TGTGCCAGCAGCCTGCTAGCGGGGGAAGGAATTCAGTACTTC. It codes for CASSLLAGEGIQYF.

The J gene is TRBJ1-1, the V gene TRBV10-2, with 9 bases fitting TRBD1. The CDR3 sequence is 14 residues long. J gave up 5 bases and V 7 bases, and 8 bases lay outside the gene matches. The V gene's germline CDR1 is WSHSY and CDR2 SAAADI. The CDR3 nucleotides read TGCGCCAGCACCGAACAGGGGGCGAGTACTGAAGCTTTCTTT. Encoded protein: CASTEQGASTEAFF.

This chain joins TRBV3-1 (or the pseudogene TRBV3-2) and TRBJ2-7, with TRBD1 matching over 7 bases. This CDR3 has 14 amino acids. Germline CDR1 is LGHDT and CDR2 is YNNKEL (reference sequence). The trim removed 1 base at V and 3 bases at J, leaving 3 bases unmatched. CDR3 amino acids: CASSQGQGHYEQYF. In nucleotides, the CDR3 is TGTGCCAGCAGCCAAGGACAGGGACACTACGAGCAGTACTTC.

This chain joins TRBV5-1 and TRBJ1-6, with TRBD1 matching 8 bases. The CDR3 is 16 amino acids. Germline CDR1 is SGHRS and CDR2 is YFSETQ. J lost 9 bases, V lost 0 bases, and 8 bases had no gene match. CDR3 coding DNA: TGCGCCAGCAGCTTGGGATGGGGCAGGGGGCTTTCACCCCTCCACTTT. It yields the protein CASSLGWGRGLSPLHF.

The chain recombines TRBV6-1 with TRBJ1-2, with D unresolved. Germline CDR1 is MNHNS and CDR2 is SASEGT. With 2 bases removed from V and 8 bases from J, the gap between germline ends came to 9 bases. The CDR3 totals 12 residues. The CDR3 DNA follows: TGTGCCAGCAGTGAAATTTTGGTCGGCTACACCTTC. It codes for CASSEILVGYTF.

The V gene is TRBV4-1, the J gene TRBJ2-7; D assignment may be TRBD1 or TRBD2 (9 bases each). The CDR3 is made up of 20 amino acids. The germline gives CDR1 MGHRA, CDR2 YSYEKL. The V and J ends lost 4 bases and 2 bases respectively, with 30 bases between them. The CDR3 nucleotides are TGCGCCAGCAGCCGAGATACCTGGACAGGGGATGCGGGAGGGCCCTACGAGCAGTACTTC. Protein sequence: CASSRDTWTGDAGGPYEQYF.

This clone was detected only once. This sequence joins TRBV19 and TRBJ1-1; a possible D gene is TRBD1 (5 bases). Germline-derived CDR1 and CDR2 are LNHDA and SQIVND (reference sequence). The CDR3 runs 14 residues. Trimming shortened V by 0 bases and J by 4 bases, and 9 bases separated the two germline ends. Here the CDR3 DNA reads TGTGCCAGTAGTATAGATTTCAGGGTCACTGAAGCTTTCTTT. It codes for CASSIDFRVTEAFF.

The chain has TRBV6-1 and TRBJ2-3; no reliable D call. The V gene lost 1 base and the J gene lost 6 bases, with 14 bases spanning the gap. This CDR3 comprises 15 residues. Looked up from germline, CDR1 is MNHNS and CDR2 is SASEGT. The CDR3 sequence: CASSEDPRSVDTQYF. DNA of the CDR3: TGTGCCAGCAGTGAAGACCCCCGGTCGGTTGATACGCAGTATTTT.

This chain uses TRBV6-5 with TRBJ2-3; D gene uncertain. Germline loops: CDR1 MNHEY, CDR2 SVGAGI. This CDR3 is built from 12 residues. V was trimmed by 7 bases and J by 6 bases, leaving 11 bases between them. CDR3 sequence: CASKDLSDTQYF. The CDR3 DNA reads as TGTGCCAGCAAGGACCTCTCGGATACGCAGTATTTT.

V is TRBV6-5 and J is TRBJ1-1; 7 positions match TRBD1. The germline CDR1 and CDR2 sequences are MNHEY and SVGAGI. The J segment lost 4 bases and the V segment lost 7 bases, leaving 9 bases of the junction unmatched. CDR3 length: 14 amino acids. CDR3 sequence: CASKYRGMATEAFF. The DNA of the CDR3 is TGTGCCAGCAAATACAGGGGTATGGCCACTGAAGCTTTCTTT.

This sequence joins TRBV4-2 and TRBJ1-3, with D unclear. The germline gives CDR1 LGHNA, CDR2 YNFKEQ. This CDR3 region has 15 residues. Trimming took 1 base from V and 0 from J, leaving 7 bases between them. CDR3 region: CASSQGGFSGNTIYF. The CDR3 nucleotides are TGTGCCAGCAGCCAAGGGGGTTTCTCTGGAAACACCATATATTTT.